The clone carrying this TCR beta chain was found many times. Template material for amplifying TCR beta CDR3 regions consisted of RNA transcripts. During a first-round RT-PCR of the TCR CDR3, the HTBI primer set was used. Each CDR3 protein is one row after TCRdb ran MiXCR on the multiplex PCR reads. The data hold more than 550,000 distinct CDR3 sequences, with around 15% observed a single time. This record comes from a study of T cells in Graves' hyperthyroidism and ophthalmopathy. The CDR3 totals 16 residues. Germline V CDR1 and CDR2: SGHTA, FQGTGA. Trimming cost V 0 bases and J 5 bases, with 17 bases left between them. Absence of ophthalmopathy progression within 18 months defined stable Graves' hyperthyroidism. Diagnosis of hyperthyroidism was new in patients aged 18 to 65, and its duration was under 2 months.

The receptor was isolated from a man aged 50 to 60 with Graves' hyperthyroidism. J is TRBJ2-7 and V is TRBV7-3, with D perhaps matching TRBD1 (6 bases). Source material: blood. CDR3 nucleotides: TGTGCCAGCAGCTTAACTCGGACAGATAACCTCCACGAGCAGTACTTC. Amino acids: CASSLTRTDNLHEQYF.